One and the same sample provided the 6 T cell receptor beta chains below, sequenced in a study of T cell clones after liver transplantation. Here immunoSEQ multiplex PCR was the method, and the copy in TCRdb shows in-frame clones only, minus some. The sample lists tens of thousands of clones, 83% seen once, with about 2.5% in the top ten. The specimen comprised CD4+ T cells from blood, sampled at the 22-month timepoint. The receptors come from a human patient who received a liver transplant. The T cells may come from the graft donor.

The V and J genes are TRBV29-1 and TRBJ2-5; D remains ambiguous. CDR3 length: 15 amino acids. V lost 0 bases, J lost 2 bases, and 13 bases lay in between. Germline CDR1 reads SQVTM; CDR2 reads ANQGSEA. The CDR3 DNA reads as TGCAGCGTTGAAGATTGGGCAGCGTTTCAAGAGACCCAGTACTTC. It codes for CSVEDWAAFQETQYF. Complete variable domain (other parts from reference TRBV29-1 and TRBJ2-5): SAVISQKPSRDICQRGTSLTIQCQVDSQVTMMFWYRQQPGQSLTLIATANQGSEATYESGFVIDKFPISRPNLTFSTLTVSNMSPEDSSIYLCSVEDWAAFQETQYFGPGTRLLVL.

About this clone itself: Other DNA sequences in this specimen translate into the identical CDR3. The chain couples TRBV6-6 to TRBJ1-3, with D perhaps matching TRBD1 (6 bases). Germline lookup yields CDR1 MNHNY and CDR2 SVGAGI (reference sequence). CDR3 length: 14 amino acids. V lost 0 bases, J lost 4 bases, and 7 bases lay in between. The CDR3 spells CASSYSGAGNTIYF. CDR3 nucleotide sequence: TGTGCCAGCAGTTACTCGGGGGCGGGAAACACCATATATTTT.

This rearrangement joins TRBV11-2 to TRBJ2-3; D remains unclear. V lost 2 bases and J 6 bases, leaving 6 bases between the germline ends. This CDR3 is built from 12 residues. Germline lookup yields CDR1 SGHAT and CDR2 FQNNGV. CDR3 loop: CASSLLDDTQYF. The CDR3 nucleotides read TGTGCCAGCAGCTTACTAGACGATACGCAGTATTTT.

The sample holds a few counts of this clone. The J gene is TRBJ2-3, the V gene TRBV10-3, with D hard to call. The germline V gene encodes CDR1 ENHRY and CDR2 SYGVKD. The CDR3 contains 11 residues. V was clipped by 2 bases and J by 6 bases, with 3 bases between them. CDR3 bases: TGTGCCATCAGTGAGGGGGATACGCAGTATTTT. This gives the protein CAISEGDTQYF.

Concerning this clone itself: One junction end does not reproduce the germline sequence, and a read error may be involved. CDR3 protein: CASSSGPRETQYF. The CDR3 DNA is TGTGCTAGCAGCTCCGGTCCCCGAGAGACCCAGTACTTC. This chain links TRBV7-7 with TRBJ2-5; D not resolved. Germline V gives CDR1 SSHAT, CDR2 FNYEAQ (reference sequence). CDR3 size: 13 residues. The variable domain in full, with the rest retrieved from reference TRBV7-7 and TRBJ2-5, is GAGVSQSPRYKVTKRGQDVTLRCDPISSHATLYWYQQALGQGPEFLTYFNYEAQPDKSGLPSDRFSAERPEGSISTLTIQRTEQRDSAMYRCASSSGPRETQYFGPGTRLLVL.

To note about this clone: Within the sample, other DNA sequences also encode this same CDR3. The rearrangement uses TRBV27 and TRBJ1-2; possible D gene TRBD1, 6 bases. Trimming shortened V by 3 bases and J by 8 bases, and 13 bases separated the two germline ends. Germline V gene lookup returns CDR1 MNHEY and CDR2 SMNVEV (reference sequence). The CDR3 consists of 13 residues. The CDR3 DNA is TGTGCCAGCAGTTTCCGGGGGCTGGAAGGCTACACCTTC. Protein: CASSFRGLEGYTF.